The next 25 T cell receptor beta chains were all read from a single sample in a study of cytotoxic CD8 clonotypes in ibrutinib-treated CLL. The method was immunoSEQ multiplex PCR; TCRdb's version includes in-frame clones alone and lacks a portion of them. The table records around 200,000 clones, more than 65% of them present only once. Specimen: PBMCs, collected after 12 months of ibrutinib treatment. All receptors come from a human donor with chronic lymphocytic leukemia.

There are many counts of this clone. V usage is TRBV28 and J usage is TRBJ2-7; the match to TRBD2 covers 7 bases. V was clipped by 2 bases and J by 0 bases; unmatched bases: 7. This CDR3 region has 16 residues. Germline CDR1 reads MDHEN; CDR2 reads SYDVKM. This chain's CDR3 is CASSLGGLAASYEQYF. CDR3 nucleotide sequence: TGTGCCAGCAGTTTAGGAGGGCTAGCGGCCTCCTACGAGCAGTACTTC. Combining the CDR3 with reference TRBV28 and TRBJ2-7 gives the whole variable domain DVKVTQSSRYLVKRTGEKVFLECVQDMDHENMFWYRQDPGLGLRLIYFSYDVKMKEKGDIPEGYSVSREKKERFSLILESASTNQTSMYLCASSLGGLAASYEQYFGPGTRLTVT.

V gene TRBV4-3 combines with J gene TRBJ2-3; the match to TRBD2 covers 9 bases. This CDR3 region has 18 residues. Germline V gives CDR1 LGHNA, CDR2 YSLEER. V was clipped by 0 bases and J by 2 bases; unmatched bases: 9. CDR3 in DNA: TGCGCCAGCAGCCAAGATCGTCTAGCGGGATTCGTCACAGATACGCAGTATTTT. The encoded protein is CASSQDRLAGFVTDTQYF.

This chain's CDR3 is CASSLVGSGRLDTQYF. DNA for the CDR3: TGCGCCAGCAGCTTGGTCGGTAGCGGAAGATTGGATACGCAGTATTTT. This chain uses TRBV5-1 with TRBJ2-3; perhaps TRBD2 as D (6 bases). The CDR3 runs 16 residues. Germline V gene data show CDR1 as SGHRS and CDR2 as YFSETQ. V shed 0 bases and J shed 6 bases, with 17 bases lying between them.

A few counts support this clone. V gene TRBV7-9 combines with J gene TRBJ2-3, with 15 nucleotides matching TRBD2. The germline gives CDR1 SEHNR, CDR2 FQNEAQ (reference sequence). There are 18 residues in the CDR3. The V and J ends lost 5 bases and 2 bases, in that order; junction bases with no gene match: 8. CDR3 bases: TGTGCCAGCAGCCCAGCCGGGACTAGCGGGAGGCCCACAGATACGCAGTATTTT. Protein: CASSPAGTSGRPTDTQYF.

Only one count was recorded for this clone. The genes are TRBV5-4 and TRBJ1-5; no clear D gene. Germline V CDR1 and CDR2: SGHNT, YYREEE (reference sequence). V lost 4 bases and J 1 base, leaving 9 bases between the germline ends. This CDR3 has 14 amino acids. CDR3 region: CASSRIGSNQPQHF. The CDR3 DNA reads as TGTGCCAGCAGCCGAATAGGGAGCAATCAGCCCCAGCATTTT.

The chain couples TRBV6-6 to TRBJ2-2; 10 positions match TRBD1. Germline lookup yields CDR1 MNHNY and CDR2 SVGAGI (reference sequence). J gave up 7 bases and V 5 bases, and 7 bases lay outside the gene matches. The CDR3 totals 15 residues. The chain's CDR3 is CASSHGQGEGGELFF. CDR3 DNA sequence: TGTGCCAGCAGTCACGGACAGGGGGAAGGCGGGGAGCTGTTTTTT.

CDR3 amino acids: CASSFRGGADTQYF. CDR3 coding DNA: TGTGCCAGCAGTTTTAGGGGCGGTGCAGATACGCAGTATTTT. V usage is TRBV27 and J usage is TRBJ2-3; perhaps TRBD1 as D (5 bases). The CDR3 spans 14 residues. V lost 3 bases, J lost 4 bases, and 11 bases lay in between. CDR1 and CDR2 from the germline V gene are MNHEY and SMNVEV (reference sequence).

The CDR3 spells CASSQVTGTLSGYGYTF. DNA for the CDR3: TGTGCCAGCAGCCAAGTAACCGGGACACTCTCGGGCTATGGCTACACCTTC. The chain links TRBV4-2 to TRBJ1-2; D may be TRBD1 (6 bases). Germline V gene lookup returns CDR1 LGHNA and CDR2 YNFKEQ. The CDR3 loop spans 17 amino acids. Trimming cost V 1 base and J 4 bases, with 19 bases left between them.

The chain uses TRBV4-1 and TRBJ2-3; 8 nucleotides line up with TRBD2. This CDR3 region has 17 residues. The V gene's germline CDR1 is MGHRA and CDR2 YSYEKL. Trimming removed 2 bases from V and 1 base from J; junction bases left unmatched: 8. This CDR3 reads CASSQLLLAGRTDTQYF. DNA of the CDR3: TGCGCCAGCAGCCAACTCTTGTTAGCGGGACGCACAGATACGCAGTATTTT.

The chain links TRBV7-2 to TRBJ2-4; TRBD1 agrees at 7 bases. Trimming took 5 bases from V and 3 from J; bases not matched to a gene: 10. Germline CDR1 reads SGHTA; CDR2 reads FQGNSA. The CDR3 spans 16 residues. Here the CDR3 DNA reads TGTGCCAGCAGCGGCCCTGACAGGGCAGGCAAAAACATTCAGTACTTC. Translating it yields CASSGPDRAGKNIQYF.

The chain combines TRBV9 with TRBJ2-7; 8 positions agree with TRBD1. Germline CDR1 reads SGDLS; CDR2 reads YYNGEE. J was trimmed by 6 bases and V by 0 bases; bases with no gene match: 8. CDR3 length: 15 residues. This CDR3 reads CASSVESGGRVEQYF. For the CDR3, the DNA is TGTGCCAGCAGCGTAGAGTCAGGGGGCCGCGTCGAGCAGTACTTC.

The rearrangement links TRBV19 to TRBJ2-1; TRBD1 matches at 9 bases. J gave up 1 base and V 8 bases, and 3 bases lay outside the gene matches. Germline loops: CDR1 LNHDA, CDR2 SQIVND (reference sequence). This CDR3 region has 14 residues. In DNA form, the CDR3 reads TGTGCCAGTCAGGGACAGGGTTCCTACAATGAGCAGTTCTTC. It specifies CASQGQGSYNEQFF.

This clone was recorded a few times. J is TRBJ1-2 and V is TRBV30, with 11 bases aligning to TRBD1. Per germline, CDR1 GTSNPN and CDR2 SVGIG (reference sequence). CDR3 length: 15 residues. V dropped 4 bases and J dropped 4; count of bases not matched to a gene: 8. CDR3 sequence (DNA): TGTGCCTGGAACCTCGCGGGACAGGGGGGCTATGGCTACACCTTC. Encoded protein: CAWNLAGQGGYGYTF.

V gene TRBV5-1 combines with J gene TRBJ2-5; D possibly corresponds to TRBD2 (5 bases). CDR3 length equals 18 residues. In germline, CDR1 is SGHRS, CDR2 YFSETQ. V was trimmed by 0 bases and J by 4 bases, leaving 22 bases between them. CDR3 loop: CASSLVMLDSYPPETQYF. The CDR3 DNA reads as TGCGCCAGCAGCTTGGTCATGTTGGACTCTTATCCTCCAGAGACCCAGTACTTC.

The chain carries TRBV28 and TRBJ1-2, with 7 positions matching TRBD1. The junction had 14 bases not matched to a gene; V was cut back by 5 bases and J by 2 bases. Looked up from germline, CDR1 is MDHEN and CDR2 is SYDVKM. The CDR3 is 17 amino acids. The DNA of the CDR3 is TGTGCCAGCAGTCCAGCGACAGGGAGGATTCCAAACTATGGCTACACCTTC. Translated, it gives CASSPATGRIPNYGYTF.

The CDR3 protein is CASSHPGEGRPPGTQYF. The DNA for the CDR3 is TGCGCCAGCAGCCATCCCGGGGAGGGCCGTCCCCCCGGTACGCAGTATTTT. The rearrangement links TRBV4-1 to TRBJ2-3, with 7 nucleotides matching TRBD2. CDR1 and CDR2 from the germline V gene are MGHRA and YSYEKL. With 3 bases clipped from V and 8 bases from J, the junction kept 17 bases outside the gene matches. This CDR3 is built from 17 residues.

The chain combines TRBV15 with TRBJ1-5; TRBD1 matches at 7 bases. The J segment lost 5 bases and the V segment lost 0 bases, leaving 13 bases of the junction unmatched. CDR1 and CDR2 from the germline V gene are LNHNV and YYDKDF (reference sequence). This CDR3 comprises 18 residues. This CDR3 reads CATSRDREAGGFHQPQHF. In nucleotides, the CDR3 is TGTGCCACCAGCAGAGATCGGGAAGCAGGGGGATTTCATCAGCCCCAGCATTTT.

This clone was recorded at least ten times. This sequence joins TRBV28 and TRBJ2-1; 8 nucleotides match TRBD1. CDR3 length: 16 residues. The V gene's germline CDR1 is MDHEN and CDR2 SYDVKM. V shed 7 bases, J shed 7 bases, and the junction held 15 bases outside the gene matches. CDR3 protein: CASNPVGQGAGNEQFF. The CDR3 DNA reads TGTGCCAGCAATCCTGTGGGGCAGGGGGCTGGTAATGAGCAGTTCTTC.

CDR3 sequence (DNA): TGTGCCAGTACCCGAGCGGGGCAGGGGGGCTACACCTTC. Translation gives CASTRAGQGGYTF. The chain has TRBV19 and TRBJ1-2; TRBD1 might be the D (6 bases). Germline CDR1 and CDR2: LNHDA and SQIVND (reference sequence). The CDR3 consists of 13 residues. Trimming shortened V by 7 bases and J by 8 bases, and 17 bases separated the two germline ends.

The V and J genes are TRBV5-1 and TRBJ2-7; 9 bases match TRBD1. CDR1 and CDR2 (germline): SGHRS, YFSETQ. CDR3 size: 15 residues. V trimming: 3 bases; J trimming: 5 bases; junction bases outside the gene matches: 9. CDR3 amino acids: CASSSRGQGFDEQYF. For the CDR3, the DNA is TGCGCCAGCAGCTCCCGGGGACAGGGATTCGACGAGCAGTACTTC.

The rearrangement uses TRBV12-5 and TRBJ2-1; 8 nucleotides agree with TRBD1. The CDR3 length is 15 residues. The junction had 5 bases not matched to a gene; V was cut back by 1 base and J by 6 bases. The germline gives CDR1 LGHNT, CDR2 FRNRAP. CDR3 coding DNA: TGTGCTAGTGGTTTGGGACAGGGGATCCCCAATGAGCAGTTCTTC. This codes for CASGLGQGIPNEQFF.

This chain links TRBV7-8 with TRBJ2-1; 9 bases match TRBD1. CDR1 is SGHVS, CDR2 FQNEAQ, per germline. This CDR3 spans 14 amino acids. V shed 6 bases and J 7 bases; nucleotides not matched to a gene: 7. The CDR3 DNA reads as TGTGCCAGCAGAGCCGGGACAGGGAAAAATGAGCAGTTCTTC. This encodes CASRAGTGKNEQFF.

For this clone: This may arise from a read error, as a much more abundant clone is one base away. CDR3: CASSVGQSNEKLFF. The CDR3 coding sequence is TGTGCCAGCAGCGTGGGACAGTCTAATGAAAAACTGTTTTTT. The chain employs TRBV7-9 and TRBJ1-4, with 7 positions matching TRBD1. V shed 5 bases, J shed 3 bases, and the junction held 3 bases outside the gene matches. CDR3 length: 14 residues. Germline CDR1 SEHNR, CDR2 FQNEAQ (reference sequence).

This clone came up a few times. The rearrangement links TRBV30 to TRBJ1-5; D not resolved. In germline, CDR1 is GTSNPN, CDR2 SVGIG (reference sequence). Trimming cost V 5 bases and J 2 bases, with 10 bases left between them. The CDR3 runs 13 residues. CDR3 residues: CAWGELGNQPQHF. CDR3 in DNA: TGTGCCTGGGGGGAACTTGGCAATCAGCCCCAGCATTTT.

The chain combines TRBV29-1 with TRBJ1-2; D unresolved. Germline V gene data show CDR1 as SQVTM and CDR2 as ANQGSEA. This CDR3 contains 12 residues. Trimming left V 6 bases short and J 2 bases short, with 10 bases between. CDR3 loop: CSVINPNYGYTF. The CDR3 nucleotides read TGCAGCGTCATCAACCCCAACTATGGCTACACCTTC.